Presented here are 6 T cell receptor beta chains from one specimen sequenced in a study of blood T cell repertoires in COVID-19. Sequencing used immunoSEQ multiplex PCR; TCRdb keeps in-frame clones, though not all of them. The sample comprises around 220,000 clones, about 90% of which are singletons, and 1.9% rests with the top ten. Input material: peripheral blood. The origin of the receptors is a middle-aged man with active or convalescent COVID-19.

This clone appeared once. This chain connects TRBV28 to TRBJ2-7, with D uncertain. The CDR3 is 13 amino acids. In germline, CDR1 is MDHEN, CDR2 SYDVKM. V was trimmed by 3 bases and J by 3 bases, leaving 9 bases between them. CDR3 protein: CASSLAVLYEQYF. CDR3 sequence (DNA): TGTGCCAGCAGTTTGGCGGTCCTCTACGAGCAGTACTTC.

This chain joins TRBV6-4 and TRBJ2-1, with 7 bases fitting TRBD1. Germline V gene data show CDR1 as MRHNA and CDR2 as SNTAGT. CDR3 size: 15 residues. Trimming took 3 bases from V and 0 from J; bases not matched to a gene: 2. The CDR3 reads CASSEQGSSYNEQFF. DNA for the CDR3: TGTGCCAGCAGTGAACAGGGGAGCTCCTACAATGAGCAGTTCTTC.

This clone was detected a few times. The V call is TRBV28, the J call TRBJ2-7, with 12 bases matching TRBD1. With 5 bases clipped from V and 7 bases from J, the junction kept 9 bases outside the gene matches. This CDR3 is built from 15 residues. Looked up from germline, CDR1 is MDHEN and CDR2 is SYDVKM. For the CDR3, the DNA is TGTGCCAGCAGTAAACCGGGACAGGGGGCGGAAGAGCAGTACTTC. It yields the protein CASSKPGQGAEEQYF.

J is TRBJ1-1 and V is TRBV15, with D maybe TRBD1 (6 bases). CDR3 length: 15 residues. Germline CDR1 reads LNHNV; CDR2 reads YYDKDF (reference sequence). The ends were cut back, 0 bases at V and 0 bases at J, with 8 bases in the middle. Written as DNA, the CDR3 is TGTGCCACCAGCAGAGATAAGGGGGTGAACACTGAAGCTTTCTTT. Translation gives CATSRDKGVNTEAFF.

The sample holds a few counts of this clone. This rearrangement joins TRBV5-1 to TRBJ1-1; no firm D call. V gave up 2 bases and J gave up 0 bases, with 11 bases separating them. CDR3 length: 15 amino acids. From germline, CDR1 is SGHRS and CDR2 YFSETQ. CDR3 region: CASSLSFGMNTEAFF. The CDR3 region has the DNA TGCGCCAGCAGCTTAAGTTTCGGTATGAACACTGAAGCTTTCTTT.

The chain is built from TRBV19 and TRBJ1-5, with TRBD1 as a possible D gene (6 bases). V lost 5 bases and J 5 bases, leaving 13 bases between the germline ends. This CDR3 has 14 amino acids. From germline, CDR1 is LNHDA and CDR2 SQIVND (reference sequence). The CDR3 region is CASSRKSGDQPQHF. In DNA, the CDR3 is TGTGCCAGTAGTCGAAAATCAGGGGATCAGCCCCAGCATTTT.